Listed below are T cell receptor beta chains from one sample, sequenced in a study of T cell responses to AZD1222 COVID-19 vaccine. Assay: immunoSEQ multiplex PCR; the TCRdb copy retains only in-frame clones and omits some. Of fewer than 150,000 clones listed, over 90% are singletons. Sequenced material: peripheral blood, taken on day 0 of AZD1222 vaccination. The receptors originated from an adult in good health. The CDR3 runs from the conserved cysteine through the conserved F or W. Only part of the rows carry a size: once, few, many, or a class if the clone is expanded.

>TRBJ2-1|.|TRBV15
CATSSETGTHNEQFF
>TRBJ2-1|.|TRBV7-7
CASSLGASGGTNEQFF
>TRBJ2-1|once|TRBV5-6
CASIPPGTWGMGEQFF
>TRBJ2-5|.|TRBV18
CASSPPRGQGQETQYF
>TRBJ1-5|.|TRBV6-2/TRBV6-3
CASSADILEGGQPQHF
>TRBJ1-1|.|TRBV28
CASSSGTPSFKTGSMNTEAFF
>TRBJ1-4|.|TRBV4-1
CASSNSREKLFF
>TRBJ1-5|.|TRBV28
CASSLGPNQPQHF
>TRBJ2-1|.|TRBV9
CASSPSGGPYNEQFF
>TRBJ1-4|once|TRBV29-1
CSVEGGPNEKLFF
>TRBJ2-1|.|TRBV7-7
CASSPGTSHPDNEQFF
>TRBJ2-6|.|TRBV30
CAWNGLTGSSGANVLTF
>TRBJ1-1|.|TRBV3-1/TRBV3-2
CASSQDTGHLNTEAFF
>TRBJ1-2|.|TRBV6-5
CASRSPGQGNGYTF
>TRBJ1-5|few|TRBV9
CASSPSAGSSNQPQHF
>TRBJ2-7|.|TRBV10-1
CASSDHSYEQYF
>TRBJ1-1|.|TRBV10-3
CAISERPDTEAFF
>TRBJ1-4|.|TRBV18
CASSPRDSREKLFF
>TRBJ1-1|.|TRBV10-2
CASSEPGNTEAFF
>TRBJ1-2|.|TRBV6-5
CASSYGVAGYTF
>TRBJ1-4|few|TRBV19
CASSAVGTGDEELFF
>TRBJ1-3|.|TRBV5-1
CASSQEASGNTIYF
>TRBJ1-1|.|TRBV19
CASSPGQGVRDTEAFF
>TRBJ1-1|.|TRBV6-5
CASSYSGAGIREAFF
>TRBJ1-2|.|TRBV4-1
CASSQGGRGYTF
>TRBJ2-3|.|TRBV20-1
CSALEPDTQYF
>TRBJ1-5|.|TRBV10-3
CAISESGDQPQHF
>TRBJ1-2|.|TRBV12-3/TRBV12-4
CASSSRGYGYTF
>TRBJ1-2|.|TRBV27
CASRSQRNGYTF
>TRBJ1-3|.|TRBV5-4
CASSLRGGSGNTIYF
>TRBJ2-5|.|TRBV12-1
CASSFAQIAVETQYF
>TRBJ1-4|.|TRBV5-1
CASSLALAEGEKLFF
>TRBJ2-5|.|TRBV5-1
CASRRGAERETQYF
>TRBJ2-1|.|TRBV5-6
CASSFGTNNEQFF
>TRBJ1-1|.|TRBV29-1
CSVYGGDLNTEAFF
>TRBJ1-1|.|TRBV7-8
CASSRPLDSEAFF
>TRBJ1-2|.|TRBV6-1
CASSEEVTGNNYGYTF
>TRBJ1-1|.|TRBV11-2
CASSEGLGGTEAFF
>TRBJ2-1|once|TRBV19
CASSMLLPAYNEQFF
>TRBJ1-2|.|TRBV4-2
CASSQDRGLDYGYTF
>TRBJ2-3|.|TRBV6-6
CASSNRGRRGDTQYF